This T cell receptor (beta chain) was found in a study of blood T cell repertoires in COVID-19. Overall study: Sources were T cells, B-cell-depleted T cells, or PBMCs; the material itself was cDNA or gDNA.

Germline assignment: CDR1 SQVTM and CDR2 ANQGSEA. J gave up 4 bases and V 7 bases, and 9 bases lay outside the gene matches. The CDR3 totals 13 residues. Authors' data handling: The authors estimated nucleated cell counts from reference gene primer amplification. Profiling relied on immunoSEQ multiplex PCR, and the TCRdb table lists in-frame clones only, not all of them. The D gene and trimming were derived from the DNA, and the V and J assignments and clone size from that table. The sample has 90,000 to 100,000 clones, around 88% seen once. What was sequenced was peripheral blood. The source is an older man with acute or convalescent COVID-19. V and J are TRBV29-1 and TRBJ2-5; 7 positions agree with TRBD1. CDR3 sequence reads: CSAAPGGRETQYF. The CDR3 region has the DNA TGCAGCGCAGCCCCAGGGGGTAGAGAGACCCAGTACTTC.